The source of this T cell receptor beta chain is a study of T cells in Graves' hyperthyroidism and ophthalmopathy. This clonotype came up many times. Amplification targeted TCR beta CDR3 regions from RNA transcripts. The HTBI primer set served for first-round RT-PCR of the TCR CDR3. TCRdb independently ran MiXCR on the multiplex PCR reads; one entry per CDR3 protein. The sample consists of under 300,000 distinct CDR3 sequences, less than 30% of them appearing once. V was pared by 5 bases and J by 0 bases, with 7 bases of the junction left unmatched. The CDR3 is made up of 16 amino acids. The source of this sequence is a man in his forties with Graves' hyperthyroidism that later progressed to Graves' ophthalmopathy. Source material: blood. The chain joins TRBV12-3 or TRBV12-4 to TRBJ1-2; 9 bases match TRBD1. The CDR3 loop is CASSPGTGTANYGYTF. The CDR3 bases are TGTGCCAGCAGTCCCGGGACAGGGACAGCTAACTATGGCTACACCTTC.